The rows below give T cell receptor beta chains drawn from one sample of a study of graft-versus-host responses after intestinal transplantation. Only in-frame clones appear in the TCRdb table, and some are missing; sequencing was by immunoSEQ multiplex PCR. The table has about 47,000 clones, 85% to 95% seen once. These TCRs' antigens remain unknown. The starting material was unstimulated CD8+ T cells sorted from spleen or lymph node cells, obtained before transplant. The receptors were sampled from a human donor who was the organ donor for an intestinal transplant. CDR3s include the opening cysteine and the closing phenylalanine or tryptophan. The order of the fields is V gene, D gene, J gene, CDR3 DNA, CDR3 protein. The D gene is left open where the match is weak.

V: TRBV27
D: NA
J: TRBJ2-7
DNA: TGTGCCAGCAGTTTGGTGGGAGCCATCTACGAGCAGTACTTC
CDR3: CASSLVGAIYEQYF

V: TRBV4-1
D: TRBD1
J: TRBJ1-6
DNA: TGCGCCAGCAGAACAGGGGGCTTGGGTAATTCACCCCTCCACTTT
CDR3: CASRTGGLGNSPLHF

V: TRBV9
D: NA
J: TRBJ1-2
DNA: TGTGCCAGCAGCGGCGGACACAGCGGCTACACCTTC
CDR3: CASSGGHSGYTF

V: TRBV7-3
D: NA
J: TRBJ2-1
DNA: TGTGCCAGCAGCTTAACGTCTGGCGATGAGCAGTTCTTC
CDR3: CASSLTSGDEQFF

V: TRBV7-3
D: NA
J: TRBJ2-7
DNA: TGTGCCAGCAGCCAGACAGGTTACGAGCAGTACTTC
CDR3: CASSQTGYEQYF

V: TRBV6-1
D: NA
J: TRBJ2-3
DNA: TGTGCCAGCAGTGAAACGGCCGGGTACACAGATACGCAGTATTTT
CDR3: CASSETAGYTDTQYF

V: TRBV29-1
D: NA
J: TRBJ2-7
DNA: TGCAGCGTCCTGGGTGTGGACGAGCAGTACTTC
CDR3: CSVLGVDEQYF

V: TRBV30
D: TRBD1
J: TRBJ1-2
DNA: TGTGCCTGGAGTGACCCTAACACCGGGACAGGGGGTGGCTACACCTTC
CDR3: CAWSDPNTGTGGGYTF

V: TRBV5-5
D: NA
J: TRBJ1-1
DNA: TGTGCCAGCAGCTTCTTGTTGAGAGCTTTCTTT
CDR3: CASSFLLRAFF

V: TRBV5-1
D: NA
J: TRBJ1-1
DNA: TGCGCCAGCAGCTTGGACAGGGACGAGGCTTTCTTT
CDR3: CASSLDRDEAFF

V: TRBV7-9
D: NA
J: TRBJ2-1
DNA: TGTGCCAGCGGGAGCGTGGGCGTCTACAATGAGCAGTTCTTC
CDR3: CASGSVGVYNEQFF